Shown below are 19 T cell receptor beta chains from a single sample sequenced in a study of OX40 agonist ivuxolimab in advanced cancers. Data came from immunoSEQ multiplex PCR; TCRdb stores just in-frame clones and leaves some out. This sample has roughly 56,000 clones, with 84% found just once. Sequenced here: CD4+ or CD8+ T cells sorted from blood, sampled in a trial of the OX40 agonist ivuxolimab. The receptors stem from an adult with an advanced solid tumor such as melanoma, head and neck, liver or kidney cancer.

The CDR3 sequence is CASSLAGTAQSSYNEQFF. The CDR3 coding sequence is TGCGCCAGCAGCTTGGCCGGGACAGCTCAAAGTTCCTACAATGAGCAGTTCTTC. V usage is TRBV5-1 and J usage is TRBJ2-1; 7 bases are a match to TRBD1. The CDR3 sequence is 18 residues long. CDR1 and CDR2 from the germline V gene are SGHRS and YFSETQ. Unmatched junction bases numbered 10, after V lost 0 bases and J lost 1 base.

This CDR3 is CASSTGSNQPQHF. The CDR3 region has the DNA TGTGCCAGCAGTACAGGTAGCAATCAGCCCCAGCATTTT. This chain uses TRBV6-6 with TRBJ1-5; possible D gene TRBD1, 5 bases. Trimming shortened V by 5 bases and J by 0 bases, and 5 bases separated the two germline ends. The germline V gene encodes CDR1 MNHNY and CDR2 SVGAGI (reference sequence). The CDR3 length is 13 residues.

This chain uses TRBV5-6 with TRBJ1-2; a weak D match, TRBD1 (5 bases). This CDR3 region has 13 residues. CDR1 and CDR2 (germline): SGHDT, YYEEEE. V was cut by 0 bases and J by 4 bases, with 7 bases left in between. CDR3 sequence: CASSLGGLYGYTF. In nucleotides, the CDR3 is TGTGCCAGCAGCTTGGGGGGCCTCTATGGCTACACCTTC.

This chain joins TRBV27 and TRBJ1-5; 8 nucleotides match TRBD1. The J segment lost 7 bases and the V segment lost 5 bases, leaving 7 bases of the junction unmatched. Germline CDR1 reads MNHEY; CDR2 reads SMNVEV (reference sequence). This CDR3 region has 14 residues. CDR3: CASSPLTGEQPQHF. The CDR3 nucleotides read TGTGCCAGCAGTCCACTGACAGGGGAGCAGCCCCAGCATTTT.

J is TRBJ2-1 and V is TRBV10-2; 12 positions match TRBD1. The V and J ends lost 6 bases and 1 base, in that order; junction bases with no gene match: 4. The CDR3 runs to 16 residues. From germline, CDR1 is WSHSY and CDR2 SAAADI. In nucleotides, the CDR3 is TGCGCCAGCAGCTCGGGACAGGGGGCATCCTACAATGAGCAGTTCTTC. Residues: CASSSGQGASYNEQFF.

J is TRBJ1-2 and V is TRBV7-2; D may be TRBD1 (5 bases). Germline CDR1 reads SGHTA; CDR2 reads FQGNSA. CDR3 length equals 16 residues. V gave up 4 bases and J gave up 3 bases, with 18 bases separating them. In DNA form, the CDR3 reads TGTGCCAGCAGCTCGACGGCGGGGCTCGGGGACTATGGCTACACCTTC. This encodes CASSSTAGLGDYGYTF.

The rearrangement uses TRBV28 and TRBJ2-7, with 8 bases fitting TRBD2. There are 15 residues in the CDR3. Looked up from germline, CDR1 is MDHEN and CDR2 is SYDVKM. Trimming at V came to 3 bases and at J to 0 bases, leaving 4 bases not matched to a gene. CDR3 sequence reads: CASSFQRESSYEQYF. In nucleotides, the CDR3 is TGTGCCAGCAGTTTTCAGCGGGAGAGCTCCTACGAGCAGTACTTC.

The chain couples TRBV2 to TRBJ2-1; 9 nucleotides line up with TRBD2. The length of the CDR3 is 15 residues. Germline-derived CDR1 and CDR2 are SNHLY and FYNNEI. V trimming: 6 bases; J trimming: 7 bases; junction bases outside the gene matches: 10. CDR3 sequence (DNA): TGTGCCAGCAGAGGCGGGAGGGCGGCTGGGAATGAGCAGTTCTTC. As protein: CASRGGRAAGNEQFF. The full variable domain, rest sourced from reference TRBV2 and TRBJ2-1, is EPEVTQTPSHQVTQMGQEVILRCVPISNHLYFYWYRQILGQKVEFLVSFYNNEISEKSEIFDDQFSVERPDGSNFTLKIRSTKLEDSAMYFCASRGGRAAGNEQFFGPGTRLTVL.

The chain combines TRBV5-5 with TRBJ1-1; D might be TRBD1 (5 bases). The CDR3 runs to 13 residues. V lost 0 bases and J 4 bases, leaving 7 bases between the germline ends. Germline loops: CDR1 SGHKS, CDR2 YYEKEE (reference sequence). The chain's CDR3 is CASSLDRRTEAFF. CDR3 bases: TGTGCCAGCAGCTTGGACAGGCGCACTGAAGCTTTCTTT. The whole variable domain, filled in from reference TRBV5-5 and TRBJ1-1, reads DAGVTQSPTHLIKTRGQQVTLRCSPISGHKSVSWYQQVLGQGPQFIFQYYEKEERGRGNFPDRFSARQFPNYSSELNVNALLLGDSALYLCASSLDRRTEAFFGQGTRLTVV.

This clone was seen more than once but under ten times. The chain carries TRBV27 and TRBJ2-5; 7 bases align to TRBD2. The length of the CDR3 is 15 residues. J lost 2 bases, V lost 3 bases, and 6 bases had no gene match. CDR1 MNHEY and CDR2 SMNVEV come from the germline V gene (reference sequence). DNA of the CDR3: TGTGCCAGCAGTTTCCCCAGCGGGGATCAAGAGACCCAGTACTTC. Amino acid sequence: CASSFPSGDQETQYF.

This clone was seen just once. This chain connects TRBV28 to TRBJ1-1; D call uncertain. Germline CDR1 reads MDHEN; CDR2 reads SYDVKM. The CDR3 runs to 13 residues. Trimming took 5 bases from V and 4 from J, leaving 11 bases between them. The CDR3 region is CASSTVLRTEAFF. The CDR3 nucleotides are TGTGCCAGCAGTACAGTACTGCGCACTGAAGCTTTCTTT.

This clone occurred once. J is TRBJ2-1 and V is TRBV7-9, with 13 positions matching TRBD2. CDR3 length equals 16 residues. Germline V CDR1 and CDR2: SEHNR, FQNEAQ (reference sequence). Unmatched junction bases numbered 4, after V lost 4 bases and J lost 4 bases. This chain's CDR3 is CASSSGLAGVYNEQFF. The CDR3 nucleotides are TGTGCCAGCAGCTCTGGACTAGCGGGAGTTTACAATGAGCAGTTCTTC.

The chain recombines TRBV7-8 with TRBJ2-7, with D perhaps TRBD2 (6 bases). Trimming removed 1 base at V and 4 bases at J, with 11 bases between. CDR3 length: 14 amino acids. The V gene's germline CDR1 is SGHVS and CDR2 FQNEAQ. The CDR3 coding sequence is TGTGCCAGCAGCTTAGGTCTAGCGAGTTACGAGCAGTACTTC. Translated, it gives CASSLGLASYEQYF.

The genes are TRBV30 and TRBJ2-5, with 10 bases identical to TRBD2. The CDR3 is 15 amino acids. V was clipped by 0 bases and J by 1 base; unmatched bases: 2. Looked up from germline, CDR1 is GTSNPN and CDR2 is SVGIG (reference sequence). The CDR3 protein is CAWSVLAGLQETQYF. The CDR3 DNA is TGTGCCTGGAGTGTACTAGCGGGGCTCCAAGAGACCCAGTACTTC.

The chain is built from TRBV29-1 and TRBJ2-3, with 11 bases matching TRBD2. The V gene end was trimmed by 6 bases and the J gene end by 3 bases; junction bases not matched to a gene: 5. This CDR3 comprises 14 residues. Germline V CDR1 and CDR2: SQVTM, ANQGSEA. The CDR3 bases are TGCAGCGTCGTAGCGGGGGGGCCGACAGATACGCAGTATTTT. This translates into CSVVAGGPTDTQYF.

The chain recombines TRBV28 with TRBJ2-1; 8 bases match TRBD2. The V gene's germline CDR1 is MDHEN and CDR2 SYDVKM. This CDR3 is built from 18 residues. V lost 6 bases to trimming and J lost 1 base; unmatched junction nucleotides: 14. CDR3 sequence reads: CASRPGGLAGLSYNEQFF. CDR3 sequence (DNA): TGTGCCAGCAGACCCGGGGGGTTAGCGGGATTATCCTACAATGAGCAGTTCTTC.

The CDR3 reads CASSGLAGGNEQFF. CDR3 in DNA: TGTGCCAGCAGTGGTCTAGCGGGAGGCAATGAGCAGTTCTTC. The rearrangement uses TRBV6-4 and TRBJ2-1, with 11 bases that match TRBD2. V dropped 4 bases and J dropped 6; count of bases not matched to a gene: 2. The CDR3 covers 14 residues. The germline CDR1 and CDR2 sequences are MRHNA and SNTAGT.

V usage is TRBV6-5 and J usage is TRBJ1-6, with 9 bases fitting TRBD1. Trimming cost V 0 bases and J 10 bases; bases outside gene matches: 4. CDR1 and CDR2 (germline): MNHEY, SVGAGI. This CDR3 is built from 15 residues. In DNA, the CDR3 is TGTGCCAGCAGTTACTCGGACAGGGGTAGCTCACCCCTCCACTTT. Translation gives CASSYSDRGSSPLHF.

This clone was counted once. The V call is TRBV2, the J call TRBJ2-7, with 8 bases that match TRBD1. The CDR3 has 13 residues. The germline gives CDR1 SNHLY, CDR2 FYNNEI. V lost 4 bases to trimming and J lost 3 bases; unmatched junction nucleotides: 2. CDR3 in amino acids: CASSADRDYEQYF. For the CDR3, the DNA is TGTGCCAGCAGTGCGGACAGGGACTACGAGCAGTACTTC.